The text below deals with one T cell receptor (beta chain). What it binds is not known. PCR primers comprised 60 Vbeta and 13 Jbeta primers. TCRdb's table, derived via immunoSEQ multiplex PCR, lists solely in-frame clones and lacks some. The profile shows some 130,000 clones, about 74% of them singletons. CDR1 and CDR2 from the germline V gene are SNHLY and FYNNEI. After removal of 7 bases from V and 7 bases from J, the junction contained 10 bases not matched to a gene. This CDR3 is built from 15 residues. This record comes from a study of cytomegalovirus exposure and HLA in healthy donors. Regarding the study as a whole: A list of 164 TCR beta chains associated with cytomegalovirus was given. The likely origin of a cluster of highly shared sequence variants was a sequencing artifact.

Specimen: PBMCs. The chain joins TRBV2 to TRBJ1-6; 7 bases are shared with TRBD1. The sequence was obtained from a male donor in good health and CMV-seronegative. The CDR3 spells CASTSGGQNNSPLHF. CDR3 nucleotide sequence: TGTGCCAGCACATCAGGGGGGCAAAACAATTCACCCCTCCACTTT.